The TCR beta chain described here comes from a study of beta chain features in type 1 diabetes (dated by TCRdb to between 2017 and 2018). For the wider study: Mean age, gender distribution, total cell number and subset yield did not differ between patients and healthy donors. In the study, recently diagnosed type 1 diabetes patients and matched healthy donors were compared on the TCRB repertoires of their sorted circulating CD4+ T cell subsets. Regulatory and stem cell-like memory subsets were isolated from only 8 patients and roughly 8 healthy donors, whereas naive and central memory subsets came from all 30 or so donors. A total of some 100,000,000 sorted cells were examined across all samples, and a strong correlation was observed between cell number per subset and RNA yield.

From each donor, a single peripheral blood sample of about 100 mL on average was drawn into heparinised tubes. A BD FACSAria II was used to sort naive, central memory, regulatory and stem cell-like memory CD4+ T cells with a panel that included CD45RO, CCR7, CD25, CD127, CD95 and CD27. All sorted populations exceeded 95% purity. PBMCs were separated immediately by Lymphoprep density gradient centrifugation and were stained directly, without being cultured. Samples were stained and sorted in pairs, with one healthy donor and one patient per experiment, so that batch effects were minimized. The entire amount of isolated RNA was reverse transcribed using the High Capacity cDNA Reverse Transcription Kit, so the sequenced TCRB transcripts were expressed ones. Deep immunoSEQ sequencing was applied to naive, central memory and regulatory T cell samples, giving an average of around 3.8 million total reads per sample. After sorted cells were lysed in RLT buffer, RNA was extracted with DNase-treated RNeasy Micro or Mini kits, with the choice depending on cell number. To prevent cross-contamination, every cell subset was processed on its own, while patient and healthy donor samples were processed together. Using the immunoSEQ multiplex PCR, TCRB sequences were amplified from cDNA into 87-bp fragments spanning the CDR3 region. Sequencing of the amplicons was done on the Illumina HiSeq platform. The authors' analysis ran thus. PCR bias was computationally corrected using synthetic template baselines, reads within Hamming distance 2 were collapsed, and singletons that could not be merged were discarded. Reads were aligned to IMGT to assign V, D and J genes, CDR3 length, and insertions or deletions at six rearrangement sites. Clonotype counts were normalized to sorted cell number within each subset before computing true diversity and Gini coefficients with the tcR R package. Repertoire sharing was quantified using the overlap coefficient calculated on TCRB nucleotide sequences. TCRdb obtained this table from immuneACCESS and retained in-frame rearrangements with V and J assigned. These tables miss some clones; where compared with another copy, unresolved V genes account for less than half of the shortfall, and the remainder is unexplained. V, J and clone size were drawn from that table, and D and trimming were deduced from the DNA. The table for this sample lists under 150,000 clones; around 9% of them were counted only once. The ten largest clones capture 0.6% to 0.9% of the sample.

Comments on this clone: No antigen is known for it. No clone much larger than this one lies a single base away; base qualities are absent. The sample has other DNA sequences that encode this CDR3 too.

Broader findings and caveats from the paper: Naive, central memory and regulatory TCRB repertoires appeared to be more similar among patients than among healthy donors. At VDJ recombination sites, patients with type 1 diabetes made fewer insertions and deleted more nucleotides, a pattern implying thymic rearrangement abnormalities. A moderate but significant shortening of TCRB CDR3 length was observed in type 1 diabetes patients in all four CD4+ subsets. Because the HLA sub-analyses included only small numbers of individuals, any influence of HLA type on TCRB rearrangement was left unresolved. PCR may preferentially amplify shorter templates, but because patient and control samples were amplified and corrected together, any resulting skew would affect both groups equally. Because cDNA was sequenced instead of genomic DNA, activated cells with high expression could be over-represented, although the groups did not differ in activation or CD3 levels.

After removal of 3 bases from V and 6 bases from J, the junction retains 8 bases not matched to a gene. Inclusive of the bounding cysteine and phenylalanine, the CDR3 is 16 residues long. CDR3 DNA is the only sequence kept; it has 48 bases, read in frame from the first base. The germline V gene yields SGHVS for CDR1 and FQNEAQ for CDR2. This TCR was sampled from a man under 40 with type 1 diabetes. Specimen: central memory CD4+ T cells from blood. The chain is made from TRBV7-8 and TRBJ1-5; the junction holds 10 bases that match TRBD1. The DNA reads TGTGCCAGCAGCTTGCGGACCGGGACAGGGGTTCAGCCCCAGCATTTT. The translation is CASSLRTGTGVQPQHF.